This T cell receptor (beta chain) was found in a study of CD8 T cells in ankylosing spondylitis (dated by TCRdb to about 2017). In terms of the full investigation: The study set out to find disease-linked TCR variants by profiling T cell receptor beta repertoires in ankylosing spondylitis patients and healthy donors. In total, the full study cohort was made up of about 99 healthy donors and 25 ankylosing spondylitis patients. Peripheral blood was sampled, and synovial fluid was additionally collected from ankylosing spondylitis patients. What the research found in general, with its limitations: According to the report, matched synovial fluid samples from ankylosing spondylitis patients were significantly enriched for the disease-linked clones. In peripheral blood, the disease-linked clones were found at relatively low frequencies and had a CD8+ phenotype. Some motif variants were previously reported in synovial fluid and blood of reactive arthritis patients, suggesting common disease-initiation mechanisms. A TCR beta motif made up of under ten highly homologous amino acid variants appeared to be characteristic of blood from ankylosing spondylitis patients.

The run used an Illumina HiSeq 2500. Quantitative 5'-RACE with molecular barcodes was the method used to prepare the TCR beta libraries. The authors' analysis ran thus. Disease-linked TCR variants were identified with a new computational method built on a probabilistic model of VDJ rearrangement. TCRdb applied fastp at Q25 and MiXCR to the public reads, then kept only in-frame beta chains. Merged by CDR3 protein, the rows form single entries marked with the most common genes and DNA. Here the V and J calls rest on TCRdb's processing, not on the authors' analysis. The sample yields 230,000 or so distinct CDR3 sequences; 20% to 30% were counted once. The ten largest clones capture roughly 0.67% of the sample. Trimming takes 6 bases from V and 2 bases from J, and the germline ends sit 17 bases apart. The CDR3 contains 16 residues, cysteine and phenylalanine counted. Only the CDR3 region is kept as DNA, spanning 48 bases read in frame from base 1.

This clonotype was observed at least ten times. Its antigen is currently not known. No much larger clone exists at a distance of one base, and base qualities are not known. Sequencing was carried out using blood, either unsorted or a sorted T cell fraction (not recorded which). The receptor comes from a male donor with ankylosing spondylitis or in good health (not recorded which). The V and J genes are TRBV12-3 or TRBV12-4 and TRBJ2-1; TRBD1 is possibly the D segment (6 matching bases). The nucleotides read TGTGCCAGCAGCCGCCGTCCGGACAGCCCCTACAATGAGCAGTTCTTC. This translates into CASSRRPDSPYNEQFF.